Given below is one T cell receptor beta chain in context. The sample comes from a study of blood T cell repertoires in COVID-19. Overall study: T cells, B-cell-depleted T cells, or PBMCs supplied cDNA or gDNA.

Here immunoSEQ multiplex PCR was the method, and the copy in TCRdb shows in-frame clones only, minus some. The repertoire consists of 350,000 to 400,000 clones, with 89% occurring once and the leading ten covering about 3%. The CDR3 runs 15 residues. Germline V gene data show CDR1 as SGHVS and CDR2 as FQNEAQ. V lost 5 bases and J lost 4; bases outside the gene matches: 4. The clonotype was recovered from a woman aged 25 to 39 with COVID-19, enrolled during active disease. The sample was peripheral blood. The genes are TRBV7-8 and TRBJ2-5; 13 positions match TRBD2. CDR3 in DNA: TGTGCCAGCAGCGGCCGACTAGCGGGAGGAGAGACCCAGTACTTC. Its translation: CASSGRLAGGETQYF.